The 7 T cell receptor beta chains given below trace back to one sample, sequenced in a study of OX40 agonist ivuxolimab in advanced cancers. Repertoires were generated with immunoSEQ multiplex PCR, while TCRdb's copy carries only in-frame clones and drops some. The sample has some 54,000 clones, around 85% seen once; the top ten hold 6.5% to 8%. The sequencing here drew on CD4+ or CD8+ T cells sorted from blood, taken in a trial of the OX40 agonist ivuxolimab. The origin of the receptors is an adult with an advanced solid tumor such as melanoma, head and neck, liver or kidney cancer.

V usage is TRBV30 and J usage is TRBJ1-1, with D unresolved. Germline values: CDR1 GTSNPN, CDR2 SVGIG (reference sequence). Trimming shortened V by 1 base and J by 1 base, and 7 bases separated the two germline ends. The length of the CDR3 is 13 residues. As DNA, the CDR3 is TGTGCCTGGAGTGGGGCCGAGAACACTGAAGCTTTCTTT. Translated: CAWSGAENTEAFF.

This chain joins TRBV2 and TRBJ2-7; 9 bases map to TRBD1. V lost 11 bases and J lost 3; bases outside the gene matches: 5. Germline V gene data show CDR1 as SNHLY and CDR2 as FYNNEI. CDR3 length equals 12 residues. Here the CDR3 reads CASDRGVYEQYF. The CDR3 region has the DNA TGTGCCTCCGACAGGGGGGTCTACGAGCAGTACTTC.

The genes are TRBV5-1 and TRBJ2-3; TRBD2 matches 11 bases. V shed 0 bases and J 1 base; nucleotides not matched to a gene: 7. In germline, CDR1 is SGHRS, CDR2 YFSETQ. CDR3 length: 18 residues. This CDR3 reads CASSLVISGGAGTDTQYF. The CDR3 nucleotides are TGCGCCAGCAGCTTGGTGATTAGCGGGGGGGCCGGCACAGATACGCAGTATTTT.

The chain uses TRBV6-5 and TRBJ2-6, with D perhaps given as TRBD1 or TRBD2 (5 bases each). CDR3 length: 15 amino acids. The germline CDR1 and CDR2 sequences are MNHEY and SVGAGI. Trimming pared 6 bases from V and 2 bases from J, leaving 11 bases between. DNA of the CDR3: TGTGCCAGCAGATGGGACGCGACTGGGGCCAACGTCCTGACTTTC. As protein: CASRWDATGANVLTF.

The chain combines TRBV19 with TRBJ1-1, with TRBD1 matching over 7 bases. CDR1 is LNHDA, CDR2 SQIVND, per germline (reference sequence). J lost 5 bases, V lost 7 bases, and 7 bases had no gene match. The CDR3 has 13 residues. CDR3: CASIRQGRTEAFF. In nucleotides, the CDR3 is TGTGCCAGTATTAGACAGGGTCGGACTGAAGCTTTCTTT.

This clone was seen a handful of times. The genes are TRBV15 and TRBJ1-6; a weak D match, TRBD1 (6 bases). CDR3 size: 14 residues. Germline lookup yields CDR1 LNHNV and CDR2 YYDKDF (reference sequence). Trimming took 6 bases from V and 9 from J, leaving 15 bases between them. This CDR3 is CATRNRVSGSPLHF. Here the CDR3 DNA reads TGTGCCACCAGGAACAGGGTGTCAGGTTCACCCCTCCACTTT.

The chain carries TRBV27 and TRBJ2-1, with unresolved D. The CDR3 is 14 amino acids. With 2 bases removed from V and 6 bases from J, the gap between germline ends came to 11 bases. CDR1 is MNHEY and CDR2 is SMNVEV in the germline V gene (reference sequence). The chain's CDR3 is CASSLARWVNEQFF. The CDR3 bases are TGTGCCAGCAGTTTAGCCCGCTGGGTCAATGAGCAGTTCTTC.